The clone carrying this TCR beta chain occurred many times. Antigen specificity is unknown. These data belong to a study of regulatory T cells in long-lasting Graves disease. Study-wide results and caveats: TCR diversity was lower in persistent than newly diagnosed Graves' disease. Those with persistent disease had in common more public clonotypes (about 3,000) than new patients (approximately 890). Sample size was small, which may have lowered accuracy.

This CDR3 contains 15 residues. The V gene lost 4 bases and the J gene lost 10 bases, with 20 bases spanning the gap. CDR1 MNHNS and CDR2 SASEGT come from the germline V gene. Documented time point: newly diagnosed GD, antithyroid drugs for less than 3 months. RNA isolated from PBMCs was used to make the TCR library. About 9.1 milliliters of peripheral blood went into EDTA tubes. Through Arm-PCR of CDR3 regions and iRepertoire HTBI primers, TCR beta libraries were built. TCRdb re-called the multiplex PCR reads through MiXCR, storing one row per CDR3 protein. The profile shows around 330,000 distinct CDR3 sequences, approximately 20% of them singletons.

V usage is TRBV6-1 and J usage is TRBJ1-5; D is perhaps TRBD1 (5 bases). The sequencing used peripheral blood mononuclear cells (PBMCs), collected at new diagnosis, from a patient treated with antithyroid drugs. The sequence derives from a female donor with Graves disease. Here the CDR3 DNA reads TGTGCCAGCAGTGTCAAGGACACCCGTTGGAACCCCCAGCATTTT. Translating it yields CASSVKDTRWNPQHF.